This T cell receptor beta chain was identified during a study of CD8+CD57+ T cells in acquired aplastic anemia. Study background: Average DNA yield from sorted CD4+ and CD8+ cells was about 3 ug.

Profiling of TCR beta VDJ combinations and CDR3 sequences used genomic DNA as template. Using its own MiXCR run on the reads, TCRdb lists one record per CDR3 protein. Of 150,000 to 200,000 distinct CDR3 sequences listed, less than 50% are singletons. V lost 6 bases and J lost 8, with 25 bases in between. Germline-derived CDR1 and CDR2 are MNHNS and SASEGT. The CDR3 totals 16 residues. CD8+CD57+ cell expansion, shown by flow cytometry, had occurred in the patients selected for sequencing. All participating patients were living with severe acquired aplastic anemia. Sample: sorted CD4+, CD8+, or CD8+CD57+ T cells (not recorded which) from PBMCs. The origin of this receptor is a human donor with aplastic anemia. The gene calls are TRBV6-1 and TRBJ1-2; D unclear. The CDR3 DNA is TGTGCCAGCAGCCCCCTGTCGACGGCAGGCCGAGTGGGCTACACCTTC. It encodes CASSPLSTAGRVGYTF.